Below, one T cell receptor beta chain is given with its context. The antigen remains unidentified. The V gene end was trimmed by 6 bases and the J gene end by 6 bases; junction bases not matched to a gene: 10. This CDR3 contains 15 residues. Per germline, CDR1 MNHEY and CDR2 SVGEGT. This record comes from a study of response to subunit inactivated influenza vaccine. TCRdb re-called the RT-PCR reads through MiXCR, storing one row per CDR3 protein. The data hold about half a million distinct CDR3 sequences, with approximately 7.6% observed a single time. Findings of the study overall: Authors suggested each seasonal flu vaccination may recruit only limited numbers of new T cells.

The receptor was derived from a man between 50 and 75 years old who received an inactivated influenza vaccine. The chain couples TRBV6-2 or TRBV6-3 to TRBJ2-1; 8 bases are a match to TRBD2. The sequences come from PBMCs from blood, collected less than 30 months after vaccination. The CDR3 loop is CASSSSGGHGNEQFF. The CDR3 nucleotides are TGTGCCAGCAGCTCAAGCGGGGGCCATGGCAATGAGCAGTTCTTC.